This TCR beta chain was obtained from a study of T cell repertoires in cytomegalovirus infection. TCRdb processed the reads anew with MiXCR; each CDR3 protein has one entry. This table has 600,000 to 800,000 distinct CDR3 sequences, more than 20% appearing once. With respect to this clonotype: The junction departs from germline at one end; a sequencing error may be responsible.

The CDR3 spans 17 residues. The V gene's germline CDR1 is SGHVS and CDR2 FQNEAQ. The chain employs TRBV7-8 and TRBJ2-2; 7 positions agree with TRBD1. The sequenced sample consisted of CD8+ T cells from PBMCs. The sequence was collected from a human donor in good health (CMV status not recorded). Some clones in this sample may be carry-over from other donors' samples. CDR3 sequence reads: CASSLGRQGRVTGELYF. DNA for the CDR3: TGTGCCAGCAGCTTAGGCCGACAGGGACGAGTCACCGGGGAGCTGTATTTT.